The text below deals with one T cell receptor gamma chain. Its recognized antigen is unknown. No much larger clone exists at a distance of one base, and base qualities are not known. This specimen comes from a study of human gamma delta and Vdelta1 T cells (dated by TCRdb to 2016 to 2019). With regard to the full study: The study examined Delta One T cells, which are Vd1+ gamma-delta T cells, as cytotoxic effectors against acute myeloid leukemia.

Receptor libraries were prepared by PCR. Sequencer: Illumina MiSeq. TCRdb called clones afresh from the public reads with CATT; identical DNA rows were later merged. The sample table holds several thousand gamma-chain clones, of which around 45% were seen once. Over 2% of the sample is in the top ten clones. The CDR3 measures 13 amino acids from cysteine to phenylalanine. Only the CDR3 region is kept as DNA, spanning 39 bases read in frame from base 1. Per the germline V gene, VENAVY is the CDR1 and YDSYNSRV is the CDR2. V is pruned by 3 bases and J by 3 bases, leaving 5 bases of the junction without a gene match. Points the paper makes about the study in general: Delta One T cells were reported to be polyclonal and to show broad cytotoxic targeting of acute myeloid leukemia.

This clonotype originated in a human donor in good health. The rearrangement combines TRGV8 with TRGJ1 or TRGJ2. Sample: Vdelta1 gamma-delta T cells from blood grown in culture (DOT cells). Sample cell subset or site, as interpreted from the label and publication: Delta One T cells, in vitro expanded/differentiated Vd1+ gamma-delta T cells. The nucleotide sequence reads TGTGCCACCTGGGATCCAAGTTATTATAAGAAACTCTTT. Translated, this is CATWDPSYYKKLF.